Each of the 25 T cell receptor beta chains below was sequenced from the same sample in a study of cytomegalovirus exposure and HLA in healthy donors. A multiplex PCR was run with 60 Vbeta primers and 13 Jbeta primers. Method: immunoSEQ multiplex PCR; TCRdb's copy keeps in-frame clones and lacks some. The sample yields about 78,000 clones, 60% to 75% seen once. Input material: PBMCs. These receptors were collected from a woman aged 40 to 49 in good health and CMV-seropositive.

In nucleotides, the CDR3 is TGCGCCAGCGAGCCGGGACAGGGAGGAACTGAAGCTTTCTTT. Amino acids: CASEPGQGGTEAFF. V and J are TRBV5-1 and TRBJ1-1; 9 bases fit TRBD1. The CDR3 is 14 amino acids. Germline CDR1 is SGHRS and CDR2 is YFSETQ. The trim removed 7 bases at V and 5 bases at J, leaving 9 bases unmatched.

The chain couples TRBV1 to TRBJ2-7; the table's D call, TRBD2, has no DNA check behind it. TRBV1 is assigned pseudogene status. The CDR3 contains 14 residues. This chain's CDR3 is CTSSQAGGLDEQYF. CDR3 DNA: TGCACCAGCAGCCAAGCGGGAGGGCTTGACGAGCAGTACTTC.

This clone was detected only a few times. The chain employs TRBV16 and TRBJ1-6; TRBD1 matches at 8 bases. Germline V gene sequence: CDR1 KGHSY, CDR2 FQNENV. CDR3 length equals 15 residues. V lost 5 bases to trimming and J lost 6 bases; unmatched junction nucleotides: 6. The CDR3 coding sequence is TGTGCCAGCAGCGCCGGGACAGGCCCTAATTCACCCCTCCACTTT. It is translated as CASSAGTGPNSPLHF.

The J gene is TRBJ2-1, the V gene TRBV6-1; the D gene is possibly TRBD1 (6 bases). V was pared by 6 bases and J by 8 bases, with 14 bases between. Per the germline V gene, CDR1 is MNHNS and CDR2 is SASEGT. The length of the CDR3 is 13 residues. CDR3 sequence: CASRGRGWDEQFF. The CDR3 coding sequence is TGTGCCAGCAGGGGCAGGGGTTGGGATGAGCAGTTCTTC.

The rearrangement joins TRBV2 to TRBJ2-4, with 9 bases aligning to TRBD2. CDR1 is SNHLY and CDR2 is FYNNEI in the germline V gene. The CDR3 is made up of 17 amino acids. V lost 6 bases, J lost 0 bases, and 9 bases stayed unmatched. The CDR3 DNA follows: TGTGCCAGCAGGGGACTAGCAGATGGGGTAGCCAAAAACATTCAGTACTTC. Protein sequence: CASRGLADGVAKNIQYF.

V and J are TRBV6-1 and TRBJ1-1, with D possibly matching TRBD1 (6 bases). V lost 2 bases to trimming and J lost 1 base, with 11 bases between them. The length of the CDR3 is 15 residues. Germline CDR1 reads MNHNS; CDR2 reads SASEGT. In nucleotides, the CDR3 is TGTGCCAGCAGTGAACCGGGACATACGAACACTGAAGCTTTCTTT. Translation: CASSEPGHTNTEAFF.

The CDR3 nucleotides read TGTGCAACCAGTCAGGGGGGAGGCAGCTCCTACAATGAGCAGTTCTTC. This sequence encodes CATSQGGGSSYNEQFF. The V gene is TRBV2, the J gene TRBJ2-1, with a tentative D call TRBD1 (7 bases). Germline V CDR1 and CDR2: SNHLY, FYNNEI. CDR3 length: 16 amino acids.

This sequence joins TRBV21-1 and TRBJ2-4; the DNA was not used to check the table's D call, TRBD1. TRBV21-1 is flagged as a pseudogene. The length of the CDR3 is 16 residues. The CDR3 DNA reads TGTGCCAGCAGCGGGAGCGCCAAGGGGGACAAAAACATTCAGTACTTC. This codes for CASSGSAKGDKNIQYF.

The rearrangement uses TRBV4-3 and TRBJ1-2, with D possibly being TRBD1 (6 bases). Deletions cut 0 bases from V and 6 bases from J, with 14 bases between. The CDR3 totals 15 residues. Germline-derived CDR1 and CDR2 are LGHNA and YSLEER. The CDR3 DNA reads as TGCGCCAGCAGCCAAGAGTGGGGGGAGGGGGATGGCTACACCTTC. Translated, it gives CASSQEWGEGDGYTF.

V gene TRBV9 combines with J gene TRBJ2-3; D might be TRBD2 (5 bases). Per germline, CDR1 SGDLS and CDR2 YYNGEE. V gave up 3 bases and J gave up 0 bases, with 11 bases separating them. The CDR3 sequence is 15 residues long. The CDR3 sequence: CASSASEGSTDTQYF. The CDR3 DNA reads TGTGCCAGCAGCGCTTCTGAGGGAAGCACAGATACGCAGTATTTT.

This chain joins TRBV5-6 and TRBJ1-1, with a weak D call TRBD1 (6 bases). Germline values: CDR1 SGHDT, CDR2 YYEEEE. Trimming left V 0 bases short and J 6 bases short, with 15 bases between. CDR3 length: 15 amino acids. The chain's CDR3 is CASSLEWGLVSEAFF. CDR3 DNA sequence: TGTGCCAGCAGCTTGGAATGGGGGCTGGTGTCTGAAGCTTTCTTT.

The rearrangement links TRBV10-2 to TRBJ2-1; TRBD1 might be the D (5 bases). V lost 6 bases to trimming and J lost 2 bases, with 14 bases between them. From germline, CDR1 is WSHSY and CDR2 SAAADI. The CDR3 covers 15 residues. The CDR3 is CASRFQGPPYNEQFF. As DNA, the CDR3 is TGCGCCAGCAGGTTTCAGGGCCCCCCCTACAATGAGCAGTTCTTC.

The CDR3 reads CASVGQNNEKLFF. The CDR3 nucleotides are TGTGCCAGCGTCGGACAGAATAATGAAAAACTGTTTTTT. The genes are TRBV7-9 and TRBJ1-4; perhaps TRBD1 as D (6 bases). This CDR3 has 13 residues. V shed 8 bases and J shed 4 bases, with 11 bases lying between them. Germline V gene sequence: CDR1 SEHNR, CDR2 FQNEAQ (reference sequence).

On this clone: At one end the junction does not follow the germline gene, possibly because of a read error. The CDR3 reads CASRQERDGYPF. In DNA, the CDR3 is TGTGCCAGCAGACAAGAGAGGGATGGCTACCCCTTC. This sequence joins TRBV2 and TRBJ1-2; D call uncertain. Germline V lookup: CDR1 SNHLY, CDR2 FYNNEI. The CDR3 loop spans 12 amino acids.

This chain joins TRBV28 and TRBJ1-5; no reliable D call. This CDR3 is 12 amino acids long. With 10 bases removed from V and 2 bases from J, the gap between germline ends came to 9 bases. CDR1 is MDHEN and CDR2 is SYDVKM in the germline V gene. The CDR3 spells CATISGNQPQHF. The CDR3 DNA sequence: TGTGCCACCATATCGGGCAATCAGCCCCAGCATTTT.

This clone was recorded once. The chain recombines TRBV10-1 with TRBJ2-1, with 14 bases that match TRBD2. This CDR3 spans 16 amino acids. From germline, CDR1 is WNHNN and CDR2 SYGVQD (reference sequence). V lost 6 bases and J lost 5; bases outside the gene matches: 6. The CDR3 protein is CASRAGTSGGDNEQFF. CDR3 DNA sequence: TGCGCCAGCAGGGCCGGGACTAGCGGGGGAGACAATGAGCAGTTCTTC.

The sample holds a few counts of this clone. The chain joins TRBV30 to TRBJ1-1; 9 bases align to TRBD1. From germline, CDR1 is GTSNPN and CDR2 SVGIG (reference sequence). The length of the CDR3 is 12 residues. The V gene end was trimmed by 8 bases and the J gene end by 10 bases; junction bases not matched to a gene: 11. CDR3 amino acids: CAGITGGVAAFF. The DNA of the CDR3 is TGTGCCGGAATCACAGGGGGCGTTGCAGCTTTCTTT.

The chain couples TRBV18 to TRBJ2-1; the D is unclear. From germline, CDR1 is KGHSH and CDR2 LQKENI. Trimming took off 3 bases at V and 0 bases at J, with 9 bases between the two ends. The CDR3 is 15 amino acids. CDR3 DNA: TGTGCCAGCTCACCCCCAGGTTCCTCCTACAATGAGCAGTTCTTC. The encoded protein is CASSPPGSSYNEQFF.

This clone was seen once. This chain joins TRBV28 and TRBJ1-2; D is possibly TRBD1 (5 bases). V lost 5 bases and J 4 bases, leaving 17 bases between the germline ends. This CDR3 is built from 15 residues. CDR1 and CDR2 (germline): MDHEN, SYDVKM. The CDR3 loop is CASSSPQGWGYGYTF. CDR3 bases: TGTGCCAGCAGTAGCCCCCAGGGTTGGGGCTATGGCTACACCTTC.

This sequence joins TRBV2 and TRBJ1-2; D gene unclear. Germline lookup yields CDR1 SNHLY and CDR2 FYNNEI. The CDR3 has 13 residues. The V end lost 6 bases, the J end lost 7 bases, and 15 bases lay between the germline ends. The DNA for the CDR3 is TGTGCCAGCAGCCCCGGCCCCGCGGGTGGCTACACCTTC. It encodes CASSPGPAGGYTF.

The J gene is TRBJ2-1, the V gene TRBV10-3; TRBD1 aligns across 10 bases. This CDR3 is 13 amino acids long. The germline gives CDR1 ENHRY, CDR2 SYGVKD. V lost 9 bases and J lost 9; bases outside the gene matches: 8. The CDR3 loop reads CAIRDRGMIEQFF. DNA for the CDR3: TGTGCCATTAGGGACAGGGGTATGATTGAGCAGTTCTTC.

The chain carries TRBV7-2 and TRBJ1-5; no firm D call. The length of the CDR3 is 13 residues. V lost 2 bases and J 6 bases, leaving 8 bases between the germline ends. Germline lookup yields CDR1 SGHTA and CDR2 FQGNSA. The CDR3 nucleotides read TGTGCCAGCAGCTTAAACAACATTCAGCCCCAGCATTTT. Translation: CASSLNNIQPQHF.

This clone was seen once. The rearrangement uses TRBV6-5 and TRBJ1-6; 8 positions match TRBD1. V lost 2 bases, J lost 6 bases, and 6 bases stayed unmatched. The CDR3 totals 16 residues. Germline-derived CDR1 and CDR2 are MNHEY and SVGAGI. Here the CDR3 DNA reads TGTGCCAGCAGTTACACACCCACAGGGGGTAATTCACCCCTCCACTTT. Its translation: CASSYTPTGGNSPLHF.

The gene calls are TRBV5-4 and TRBJ1-2; 7 nucleotides line up with TRBD1. Germline CDR1 and CDR2: SGHNT and YYREEE (reference sequence). The CDR3 runs 15 residues. Trimming took 0 bases from V and 8 from J; bases not matched to a gene: 10. The CDR3 bases are TGTGCCAGCAGCTTGGCCGCGACAGGGTTAAAAGGCTACACCTTC. Its protein product is CASSLAATGLKGYTF. The whole variable domain, filled in from reference TRBV5-4 and TRBJ1-2, reads ETGVTQSPTHLIKTRGQQVTLRCSSQSGHNTVSWYQQALGQGPQFIFQYYREEENGRGNFPPRFSGLQFPNYSSELNVNALELDDSALYLCASSLAATGLKGYTFGSGTRLTVV.

A few counts support this clone. This chain joins TRBV4-3 and TRBJ1-4, with D perhaps matching TRBD1 (6 bases). With 7 bases removed from V and 8 bases from J, the gap between germline ends came to 20 bases. Germline V gene lookup returns CDR1 LGHNA and CDR2 YSLEER. The CDR3 has 15 amino acids. CDR3 sequence (DNA): TGCGCCAGCACCCAGGGGTGGCAGGGGCGCGAAAAACTGTTTTTT. The encoded protein is CASTQGWQGREKLFF.